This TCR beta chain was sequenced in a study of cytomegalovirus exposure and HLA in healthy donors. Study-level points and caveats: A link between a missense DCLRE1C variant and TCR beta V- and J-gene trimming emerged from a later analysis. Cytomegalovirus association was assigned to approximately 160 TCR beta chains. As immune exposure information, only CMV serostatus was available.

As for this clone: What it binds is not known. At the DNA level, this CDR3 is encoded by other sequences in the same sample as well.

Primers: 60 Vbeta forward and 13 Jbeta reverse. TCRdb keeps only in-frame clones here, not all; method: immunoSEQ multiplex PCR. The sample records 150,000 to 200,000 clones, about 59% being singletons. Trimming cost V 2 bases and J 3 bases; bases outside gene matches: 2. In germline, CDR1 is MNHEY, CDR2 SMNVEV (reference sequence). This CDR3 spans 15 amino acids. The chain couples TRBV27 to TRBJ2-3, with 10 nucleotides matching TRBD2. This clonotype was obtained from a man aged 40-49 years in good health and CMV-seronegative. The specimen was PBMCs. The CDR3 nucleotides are TGTGCCAGCAGTTTACTAGCGGGGGAGACAGATACGCAGTATTTT. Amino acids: CASSLLAGETDTQYF.